These 5 T cell receptor beta chains share one sample of origin, sequenced in a study of tumor-infiltrating lymphocytes in primary liver carcinoma. TCR beta cDNA was reverse-transcribed from 400 to 500 ng of total RNA. The reaction used a constant-region primer and ProtoScript II reverse transcriptase. Three-round nested multiplex PCR performed with slightly modified ARM-PCR produced the TCR beta libraries. Two initial PCR rounds of around 10 cycles each paired TRBV1-TRBV30 forward primers with a C-beta reverse primer. In TCRdb, the multiplex PCR reads were re-called with MiXCR into one record per CDR3 protein. The table has about 66,000 distinct CDR3 sequences, about two thirds seen once; the top ten hold 30% to 40%. For each extraction, RNA and DNA were obtained together from around 20-30 mg of unsorted bulk tissue. The sample taken for sequencing was liver tumor tissue from sampling region 4. Subset reported: tumor region T4, right-lateral pole. The source is a man aged 40-55 years with primary liver carcinoma and hepatitis B virus infection.

As regards this clonotype: A junction end diverges from the germline sequence, so it may reflect a read error. V and J are TRBV5-1 and TRBJ2-1; maybe TRBD2 (5 bases). Germline V CDR1 and CDR2: SGHRS, YFSETQ. This CDR3 has 14 amino acids. The CDR3 here is CASSPGLIYNDQFF. CDR3 DNA sequence: TGCGCCAGCAGCCCCGGACTTATATACAATGACCAGTTCTTC.

The chain employs TRBV19 and TRBJ1-5, with a tentative D call TRBD1 (5 bases). The CDR3 contains 17 residues. Looked up from germline, CDR1 is LNHDA and CDR2 is SQIVND (reference sequence). Trimming shortened V by 7 bases and J by 3 bases, and 22 bases separated the two germline ends. CDR3 protein: CASKRAGVQVSNQPQHF. The CDR3 DNA follows: TGTGCCAGTAAGCGTGCGGGGGTACAGGTATCCAATCAGCCCCAGCATTTT.

About this clonotype itself: This may arise from a read error, as a much more abundant clone is one base away. The rearrangement uses TRBV29-1 and TRBJ1-1; TRBD1 matches at 8 bases. There are 14 residues in the CDR3. V lost 6 bases, J lost 1 base, and 7 bases stayed unmatched. CDR1 is SQVTM and CDR2 is ANQGSEA in the germline V gene. The DNA of the CDR3 is TGCAGCGTGTATCCCAGGGGGCGGAACACTGAAGCTTTCTTT. Amino acids: CSVYPRGRNTEAFF.

With respect to this clonotype: Sequence at one end of the junction differs from germline and may be a read error. The rearrangement links TRBV18 to TRBJ2-1; D is ambiguous. The CDR3 sequence is 13 residues long. Germline CDR1 and CDR2: KGHSH and LQKENI. The CDR3 loop reads CVSSPDSTNEQFF. The DNA for the CDR3 is TGTGTCAGCTCACCCGACTCTACCAATGAGCAGTTCTTC.

This clonotype was recorded only once. A clone one base away is much larger, so this may be a read error. The CDR3 sequence is CASRIGLNTEALF. CDR3 nucleotide sequence: TGTGCCAGCAGAATAGGGTTGAACACTGAAGCTTTATTT. The chain uses TRBV5-4 and TRBJ1-1; D not resolved. CDR1 and CDR2 (germline): SGHNT, YYREEE (reference sequence). CDR3 length: 13 residues.